This TCR beta chain was recovered during a study of vaccination and CD4 T cells after COVID-19. Sequencing of the DNA from cultured CD4+ T cells was carried out with the Oncomine TCR Beta short-read assay. TCRdb used MiXCR to reprocess the PCR reads, holding one entry per CDR3 protein. The data show about 15,000 distinct CDR3 sequences, 73% seen once. Notes on this clonotype: The antigen is not known.

Germline V lookup: CDR1 DFQATT, CDR2 SNEGSKA (reference sequence). V was pared by 5 bases and J by 4 bases, with 15 bases between. The CDR3 has 14 residues. Treatment in this sample: roughly 11-day PBMC culture with coronavirus spike peptide pools or control peptides (ViraFEST assay). The sample comprised CD4+ T cells from blood, cultured in vitro. J is TRBJ1-5 and V is TRBV20-1, with D unclear. The clonotype comes from a human donor who had recovered from COVID-19. Here the CDR3 DNA reads TGCAGTGCTCCCCGGGTAGGGTGGAATCAGCCCCAGCATTTT. Amino acids: CSAPRVGWNQPQHF.